This T cell receptor beta chain was obtained from a study of PD-L1 blockade in urothelial cancer. The method was immunoSEQ multiplex PCR; TCRdb's version includes in-frame clones alone and lacks a portion of them. The sample shows just under 40,000 clones, 75% to 90% of them seen only once. Germline V lookup: CDR1 SGHDT, CDR2 YYEEEE. Trimming stripped 2 bases from V and 0 bases from J, with 9 bases between. The length of the CDR3 is 14 residues. V is TRBV5-6 and J is TRBJ2-7; maybe TRBD1 (6 bases). This clonotype originated in a man between 60 and 70 years old with urothelial cancer. Sequences were derived from PBMCs, sampled around atezolizumab (anti-PD-L1) treatment. This CDR3 is CASSLGGTSYEQYF. The CDR3 DNA reads as TGTGCCAGCAGCTTAGGGGGTACCTCCTACGAGCAGTACTTC.